This TCR beta chain was retrieved from a study of identifying expanded T cells in peripheral blood (dated 2019 in TCRdb). A note on the overall study: Technical replicates were generated by sequencing separate aliquots of the same genomic DNA pool, with four replicates compared pairwise. Broad study findings and their caveats: About 1.3 differentially abundant clones were flagged by the binomial model between technical replicates, whereas about 17 and 20 were flagged over approximately two weeks and four weeks, respectively. In all healthy donors, the variance in clone template counts between samples taken roughly 14 days apart rose significantly as total template count increased. Both the number of clones called differentially abundant and the false-positive rate were significantly reduced by the beta-binomial model across all healthy-donor time intervals. The authors expected that biological variance in healthy repertoires might rise further over much longer intervals, such as months to years.

According to the germline V gene, CDR1 reads MNHNS and CDR2 reads SASEGT. Relative to germline, V is 0 bases shorter and J is 0 bases shorter, with 6 bases between their ends. Reading from cysteine to phenylalanine, the CDR3 counts 15 amino acids. Only the CDR3 portion is preserved as DNA: 45 bases, with reading frame beginning at the first base. Remarks on this clone: Its antigen is still unknown. No per-base quality is available; no much larger clone lies one base away.

No immune events, such as infections, were documented for the healthy donors during the collection period. To calibrate time-dependent variance in a beta-binomial model of T-cell clone differential abundance, blood repertoires from healthy donors were used as a training cohort. The training cohort was composed of around ten healthy donors, 3 female and 7 male. An age range of about 29 to 65 years, with an average of about 45 years, was recorded for the donors. Whole blood, obtained from a commercial supplier, was collected from each healthy donor at three time points spaced approximately two weeks apart. For immunosequencing, genomic DNA was extracted from whole blood that had not been sorted. TCRbeta CDR3 regions were profiled with the immunoSEQ Assay using bias-controlled multiplex PCR amplification of genomic DNA. On the authors' methods: The absolute abundance of each unique TCRbeta CDR3 region was quantified after sequences were collapsed and filtered. Differential abundance was tested with two models: a binomial (Fisher-equivalent) model and a beta-binomial model that adds time-dependent variance fitted from healthy donors. Clones with fewer than 5 combined templates were removed, and a clone was called differentially abundant if the clone's Benjamini-Hochberg FDR was below 0.01. Beta-binomial variance was modeled as a function of total template count across the two samples using the form v = (b*log(k)+a)^2. TCRdb took over this immuneACCESS table, retaining in-frame rearrangements with V and J assigned. Such tables are incomplete; in checked studies, under half of the missing clones stem from an unresolved V gene, and the remainder is unexplained. V, J and clone size derive from that table, while D and trimming were established from the DNA sequence. For this sample there are about 110,000 clones; around 90% appear just once. The top ten constitute more than 6.5% of the sample.

The V and J genes are TRBV6-1 and TRBJ1-5, with the D gene too uncertain to name. Sequencing used blood. The sequence was collected from a person aged 18 to 75 in good health. Here the CDR3 is given as CASSEASTSNQPQHF. The bases are TGTGCCAGCAGTGAAGCATCCACTAGCAATCAGCCCCAGCATTTT.